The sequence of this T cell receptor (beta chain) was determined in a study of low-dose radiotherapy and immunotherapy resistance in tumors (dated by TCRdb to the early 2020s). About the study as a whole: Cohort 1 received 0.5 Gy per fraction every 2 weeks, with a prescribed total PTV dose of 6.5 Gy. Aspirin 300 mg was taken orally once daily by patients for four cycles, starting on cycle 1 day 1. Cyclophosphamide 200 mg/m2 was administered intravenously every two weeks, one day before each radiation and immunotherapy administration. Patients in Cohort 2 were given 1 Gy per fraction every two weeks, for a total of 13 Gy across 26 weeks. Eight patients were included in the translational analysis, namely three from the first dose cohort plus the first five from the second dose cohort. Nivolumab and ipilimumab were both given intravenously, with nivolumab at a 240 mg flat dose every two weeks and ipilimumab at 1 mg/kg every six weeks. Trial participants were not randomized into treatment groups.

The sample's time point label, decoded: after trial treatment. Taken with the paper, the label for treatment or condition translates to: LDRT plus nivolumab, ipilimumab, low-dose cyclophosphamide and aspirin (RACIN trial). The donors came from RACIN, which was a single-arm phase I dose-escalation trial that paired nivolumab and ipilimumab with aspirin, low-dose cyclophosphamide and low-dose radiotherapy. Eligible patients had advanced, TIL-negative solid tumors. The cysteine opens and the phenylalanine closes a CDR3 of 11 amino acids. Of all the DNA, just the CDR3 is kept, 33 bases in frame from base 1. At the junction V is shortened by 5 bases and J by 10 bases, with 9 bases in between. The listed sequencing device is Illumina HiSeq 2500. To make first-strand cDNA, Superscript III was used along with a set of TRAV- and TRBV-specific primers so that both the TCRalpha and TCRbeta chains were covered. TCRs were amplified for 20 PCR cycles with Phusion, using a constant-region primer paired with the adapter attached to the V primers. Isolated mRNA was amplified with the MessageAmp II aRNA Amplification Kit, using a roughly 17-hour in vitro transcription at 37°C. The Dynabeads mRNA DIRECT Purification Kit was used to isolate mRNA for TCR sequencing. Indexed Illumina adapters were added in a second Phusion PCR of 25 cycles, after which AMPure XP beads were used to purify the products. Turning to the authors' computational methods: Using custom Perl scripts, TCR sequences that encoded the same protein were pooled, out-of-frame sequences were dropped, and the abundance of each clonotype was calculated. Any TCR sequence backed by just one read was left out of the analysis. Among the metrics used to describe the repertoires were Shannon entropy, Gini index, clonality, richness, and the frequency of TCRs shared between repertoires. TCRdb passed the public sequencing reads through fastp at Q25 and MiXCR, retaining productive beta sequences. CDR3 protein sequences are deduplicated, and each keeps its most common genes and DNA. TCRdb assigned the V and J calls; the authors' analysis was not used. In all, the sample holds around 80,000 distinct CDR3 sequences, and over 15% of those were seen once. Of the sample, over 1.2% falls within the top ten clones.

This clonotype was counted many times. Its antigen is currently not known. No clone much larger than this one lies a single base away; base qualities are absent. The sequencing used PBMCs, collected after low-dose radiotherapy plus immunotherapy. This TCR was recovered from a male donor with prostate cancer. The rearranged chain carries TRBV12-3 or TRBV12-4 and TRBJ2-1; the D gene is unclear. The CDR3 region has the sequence CASSLVREQFF. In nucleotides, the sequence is TGTGCCAGCAGTCTAGTAAGGGAGCAGTTCTTC.